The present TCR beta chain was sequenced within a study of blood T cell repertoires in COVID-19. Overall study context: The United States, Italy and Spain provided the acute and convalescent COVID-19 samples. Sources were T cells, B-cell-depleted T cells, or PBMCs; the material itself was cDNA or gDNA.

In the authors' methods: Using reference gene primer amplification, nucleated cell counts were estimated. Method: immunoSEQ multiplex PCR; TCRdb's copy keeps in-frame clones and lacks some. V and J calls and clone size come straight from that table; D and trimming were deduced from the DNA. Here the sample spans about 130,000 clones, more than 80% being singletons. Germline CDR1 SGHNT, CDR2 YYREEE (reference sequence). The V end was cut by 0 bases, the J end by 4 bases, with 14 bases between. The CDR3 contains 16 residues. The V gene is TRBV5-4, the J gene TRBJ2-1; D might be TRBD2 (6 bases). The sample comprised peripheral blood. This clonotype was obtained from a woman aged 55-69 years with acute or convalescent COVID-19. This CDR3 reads CASSLAGSTLYNEQFF. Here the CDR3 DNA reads TGTGCCAGCAGCTTGGCCGGGAGCACCCTGTACAATGAGCAGTTCTTC. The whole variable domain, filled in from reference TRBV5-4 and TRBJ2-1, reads ETGVTQSPTHLIKTRGQQVTLRCSSQSGHNTVSWYQQALGQGPQFIFQYYREEENGRGNFPPRFSGLQFPNYSSELNVNALELDDSALYLCASSLAGSTLYNEQFFGPGTRLTVL.